This T cell receptor beta chain is drawn from a study of cytomegalovirus exposure and HLA in healthy donors. Germline values: CDR1 SNHLY, CDR2 FYNNEI. The junction had 3 bases not matched to a gene; V was cut back by 9 bases and J by 6 bases. The CDR3 length is 14 residues. TCRdb keeps only in-frame clones here, not all; method: immunoSEQ multiplex PCR. The table records 130,000 or so clones, about 84% of them present only once. The TCR originated in a woman aged 25 to 45 in good health and CMV-seronegative. The gene calls are TRBV2 and TRBJ2-1, with 15 bases lining up with TRBD2. Sequenced: PBMCs. The CDR3 protein is CARGLAGGVNEQFF. CDR3 sequence (DNA): TGTGCCAGGGGACTAGCGGGGGGTGTCAATGAGCAGTTCTTC. The full variable domain, rest sourced from reference TRBV2 and TRBJ2-1, is EPEVTQTPSHQVTQMGQEVILRCVPISNHLYFYWYRQILGQKVEFLVSFYNNEISEKSEIFDDQFSVERPDGSNFTLKIRSTKLEDSAMYFCARGLAGGVNEQFFGPGTRLTVL.